A selection of T cell receptor beta chains follows, all from one sample in a study of shared clonotypes between healthy human individuals. Method: immunoSEQ multiplex PCR; TCRdb's copy keeps in-frame clones and lacks some. The table has 1,100,000 or so clones, around 78% seen once. Sequencing input: memory CD4+ T cells from PBMCs. The receptors originated from a man in his late teens or twenties in good health. Some clones in this sample may be carry-over from other donors' samples. The CDR3 runs from the conserved cysteine through the conserved F or W. The D gene is left open where the match is weak. Clone size is shown for a subset of rows, as once, few, many or a class of expanded clone.

size	V	J	D	DNA	CDR3
NA	TRBV4-1	TRBJ1-1	NA	TGCGCCAGCAGCCAAATAGTGCCCGTTACTATGAACACTGAAGCTTTCTTT	CASSQIVPVTMNTEAFF
medium-sized	TRBV2	TRBJ1-1	TRBD1	TGTGCCAGCAGAGCTACAGGGGTTACTGAAGCTTTCTTT	CASRATGVTEAFF
NA	TRBV15	TRBJ2-3	TRBD2	TGTGCCACCAGCAGAGGTTCTAGCGGGAGCACAGATACGCAGTATTTT	CATSRGSSGSTDTQYF
NA	TRBV7-2	TRBJ2-7	TRBD1	TGTGCCAGCAGCTCTCAGGGGGCCCTGACCTACGAGCAGTACTTC	CASSSQGALTYEQYF
NA	TRBV11-2	TRBJ1-2	NA	TGTGCCAGCAGCGCCGACAGGAACTATGGCTACACCTTC	CASSADRNYGYTF
once	TRBV5-1	TRBJ2-7	NA	TGCGCCAGCAGCTTGGAGCCAGCCTCCTACGAGCAGTACTTC	CASSLEPASYEQYF
NA	TRBV5-1	TRBJ2-2	NA	TGCGCCAGCAGCCTTACGAACACCGGGGAGCTGTTTTTT	CASSLTNTGELFF
NA	TRBV9	TRBJ1-1	NA	TGTGCCAGCAGCCGCTATGGGAACACTGAAGCTTTCTTT	CASSRYGNTEAFF
NA	TRBV27	TRBJ2-3	TRBD1	TGTGCCAGCAGTCCCTGGACAGGGGTGACGCAGTATTTT	CASSPWTGVTQYF
NA	TRBV5-1	TRBJ2-1	NA	TGCGCCAGCAGCCTTCTGAGGGGACCGTTGAACGGTGAGCAGTTCTTC	CASSLLRGPLNGEQFF
NA	TRBV4-2	TRBJ2-2	NA	TGTGCCAGCAGCCAGGACCCGAACACCGGGGAGCTGTTTTTT	CASSQDPNTGELFF
many	TRBV5-1	TRBJ2-6	NA	TGCGCCAGCAGCTTGGGAGGGGGAACTGGGGCCAACGTCCTGACTTTC	CASSLGGGTGANVLTF
NA	TRBV30	TRBJ2-5	NA	TGTGCCTGGGCGACAGGCGGGGAGACCCAGTACTTC	CAWATGGETQYF
many	TRBV6-5	TRBJ1-2	NA	TGTGCCAGCAGTCCCGGCTATGGCTACACCTTC	CASSPGYGYTF
NA	TRBV5-1	TRBJ2-7	NA	TGCGCCAGCAGCCTGGGGGCCTACGAGCAGTACTTC	CASSLGAYEQYF
NA	TRBV19	TRBJ1-2	TRBD1	TGTGCCAGTAGTAGACTCACAGGGGTAGTCTATGGCTACACCTTC	CASSRLTGVVYGYTF
once	TRBV6-1	TRBJ2-5	NA	TGTGCCAGCAGACAGGGCGGGAAAGAGACCCAGTACTTC	CASRQGGKETQYF
many	TRBV11-2	TRBJ2-7	NA	TGTGCCAGCAGCACAGCACCCAGGGACTTCAACTACGAGCAGTACTTC	CASSTAPRDFNYEQYF
NA	TRBV7-2	TRBJ2-7	TRBD1	TGTGCCAGCAGCTTAGGATCAGGGGGCGTCTACGAGCAGTACTTC	CASSLGSGGVYEQYF
NA	TRBV7-8	TRBJ1-5	NA	TGTGCCAGCAGCCTCCAGTATAGCAATCAGCCCCAGCATTTT	CASSLQYSNQPQHF
NA	TRBV6-5	TRBJ1-5	TRBD1	TGTGCCAGCAGGGCATTAGGACAGGGCAATCAGCCCCAGCATTTT	CASRALGQGNQPQHF
NA	TRBV9	TRBJ2-7	TRBD1	TGTGCCAGCAGCGAATCGACAGGGCCGTCCTACGAGCAGTACTTC	CASSESTGPSYEQYF
NA	TRBV2	TRBJ2-5	NA	TGTGCCAGCAGCCCCGGACCCCGGGAGACCCAGTACTTC	CASSPGPRETQYF
few	TRBV18	TRBJ2-3	NA	TGTGCCAGCTCACCCGAAACAGATACGCAGTATTTT	CASSPETDTQYF
NA	TRBV5-1	TRBJ1-4	NA	TGCGCCAGCAGCTTGGCCCCACCCCAGAACGAAAAACTGTTTTTT	CASSLAPPQNEKLFF
NA	TRBV5-5	TRBJ1-4	NA	TGTGCCAGCAGCTTAACCGGGGCGGTGGAAAAACTGTTTTTT	CASSLTGAVEKLFF
NA	TRBV9	TRBJ2-2	NA	TGTGCCAGCAGCGTAGGAATTAGCGGGGAGCTGTTTTTT	CASSVGISGELFF
few	TRBV20-1	TRBJ2-7	NA	TGCAGTGCGGGAGACTACGAGCAGTACTTC	CSAGDYEQYF
NA	TRBV7-3	TRBJ2-5	TRBD2	TGTGCCAGCGCGAAGGGACTAGCGGGAGGTCTGGGGTACCAAGAGACCCAGTACTTC	CASAKGLAGGLGYQETQYF
NA	TRBV5-6	TRBJ2-2	NA	TGTGCCAGCAGCTTGGACGCCACCAGAAGCACCGGGGAGCTGTTTTTT	CASSLDATRSTGELFF
NA	TRBV28	TRBJ2-3	NA	TGTGCCAGCAGCCCTCCGGGACTCAACACAGATACGCAGTATTTT	CASSPPGLNTDTQYF
NA	TRBV10-3	TRBJ2-3	NA	TGTGCCATCAGTGCAAAGGCGGCAGCCCAGGATACGCAGTATTTT	CAISAKAAAQDTQYF
NA	TRBV7-2	TRBJ2-1	NA	TGTGCCAGCAGCTTGGGGGGTAGTAAGGCTGAGCAGTTCTTC	CASSLGGSKAEQFF
NA	TRBV5-1	TRBJ2-1	NA	TGCGCCAGCAGCTTGGGTTCCGATGAGCAGTTCTTC	CASSLGSDEQFF
NA	TRBV11-3	TRBJ2-1	NA	TGTGCCAGCAGCCGTCGATACGGGAATTTCGATGAGCAGTTCTTC	CASSRRYGNFDEQFF
NA	TRBV7-2	TRBJ1-5	NA	TGTGCCAGCAGCAGAGCCAGATATAATCAGCCCCAGCATTTT	CASSRARYNQPQHF
NA	TRBV7-2	TRBJ2-4	TRBD1	TGTGCCAGCAGCGCCCAACCGGGACAGGGGGCGTCCAAAAACATTCAGTACTTC	CASSAQPGQGASKNIQYF
NA	TRBV5-1	TRBJ2-1	NA	TGCGCCAGCAGCTTGGAACTTAACAATGAGCAGTTCTTC	CASSLELNNEQFF
NA	TRBV9	TRBJ1-1	NA	TGTGCCAGCAGTTCAGGACCAAACACTGAAGCTTTCTTT	CASSSGPNTEAFF
few	TRBV4-2	TRBJ1-4	NA	TGTGCCAGCAGCTCGGCAGGGGCGGACCCAAAACTGTTTTTT	CASSSAGADPKLFF
NA	TRBV7-2	TRBJ2-7	NA	TGTGCCAGCAGCGCCGTTTCTGGTCCTCAGGGCTACGAGCAGTACTTC	CASSAVSGPQGYEQYF
NA	TRBV5-1	TRBJ2-1	NA	TGCGCCAGCAGACCCCCGACGGGAGCCTACAATGAGCAGTTCTTC	CASRPPTGAYNEQFF
NA	TRBV11-2	TRBJ1-1	NA	TGTGCCAGCAGCTTTCCGCCAGTGAACACTGAAGCTTTCTTT	CASSFPPVNTEAFF
NA	TRBV7-9	TRBJ1-1	NA	TGTGCCAGCAGCCCCTCGTTGGGCACCTCGGGCACTGAAGCTTTCTTT	CASSPSLGTSGTEAFF
NA	TRBV6-1	TRBJ2-7	TRBD2	TGTGCCAGCAGTGAATCAGGTGGCAGGGAGGGCTACGAGCAGTACTTC	CASSESGGREGYEQYF
few	TRBV5-4	TRBJ1-4	TRBD1	TGTGCCAGCAGCGTGGGACAGGGGGCAGGAAAACTGTTTTTT	CASSVGQGAGKLFF
NA	TRBV7-3	TRBJ2-1	NA	TGTGCCAGCAGCTTAACGAACAGCGGCTCCTACAATGAGCAGTTCTTC	CASSLTNSGSYNEQFF
NA	TRBV29-1	TRBJ1-2	NA	TGCAGCGTTGAGGGGGGTAGGGAAAACTATGGCTACACCTTC	CSVEGGRENYGYTF
NA	TRBV18	TRBJ2-2	NA	TGTGCCAGCCATCTGGGACAGAACACCGGGGAGCTGTTTTTT	CASHLGQNTGELFF
NA	TRBV5-8	TRBJ1-4	NA	TGTGCCAGCAGCTTAGGACCAGGGGCTAATGAAAAACTGTTTTTT	CASSLGPGANEKLFF
NA	TRBV6-6	TRBJ1-5	NA	TGTGCCAGCAGAAGGACTGATTATAGCAATCAGCCCCAGCATTTT	CASRRTDYSNQPQHF
NA	TRBV28	TRBJ1-5	TRBD1	TGTGCCAGCAGTTCGGGACAGGGGGATCAGCCCCAGCATTTT	CASSSGQGDQPQHF
NA	TRBV5-1	TRBJ1-1	NA	TGCGCCAGCAGCGAGCCTACAGGGGAAGCTTTCTTT	CASSEPTGEAFF
NA	TRBV28	TRBJ1-1	NA	TGTGCCAGCAGTTTACACCGCAGGGACACTGAGGCTTTCTTT	CASSLHRRDTEAFF
NA	TRBV28	TRBJ2-7	NA	TGTGCCAGCAGTTTTTCGCCTCGACGGAGTACCTACGAGCAGTACTTC	CASSFSPRRSTYEQYF
NA	TRBV28	TRBJ2-3	TRBD2	TGTGCCAGCAAACTAGCGGGTAGCACAGATACGCAGTATTTT	CASKLAGSTDTQYF
NA	TRBV28	TRBJ2-7	TRBD1	TGTGCCAGCAGTTTTGGGGACAGGGGCCCCTGGAGCTCCTACGAGCAGTACTTC	CASSFGDRGPWSSYEQYF
few	TRBV7-3	TRBJ1-1	TRBD1	TGTGCCAGCAGCAAAGCAGGGGGATCGAACACTGAAGCTTTCTTT	CASSKAGGSNTEAFF
NA	TRBV28	TRBJ1-2	NA	TGTGCCAGCAGTTTATCTTTGTACTATGGCTACACCTTC	CASSLSLYYGYTF